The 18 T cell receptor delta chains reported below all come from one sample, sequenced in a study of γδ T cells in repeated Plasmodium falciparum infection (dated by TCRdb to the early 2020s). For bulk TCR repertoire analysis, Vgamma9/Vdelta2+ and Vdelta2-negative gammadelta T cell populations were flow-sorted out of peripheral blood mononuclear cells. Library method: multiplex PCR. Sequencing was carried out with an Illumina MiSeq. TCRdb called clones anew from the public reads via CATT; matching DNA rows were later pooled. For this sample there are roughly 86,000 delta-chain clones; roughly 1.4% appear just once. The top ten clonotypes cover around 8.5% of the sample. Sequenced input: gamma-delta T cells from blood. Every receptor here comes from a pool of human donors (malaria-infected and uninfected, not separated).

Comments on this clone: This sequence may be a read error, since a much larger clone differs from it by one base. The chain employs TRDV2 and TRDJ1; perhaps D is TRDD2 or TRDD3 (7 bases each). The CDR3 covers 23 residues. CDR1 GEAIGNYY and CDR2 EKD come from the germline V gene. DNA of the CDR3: TGTGCCTGTGACCCTTTGTTTCCTACCCGGGGGACATTGGGGGGATCTTACACCGATAAGCTCATCTTT. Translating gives CACDPLFPTRGTLGGSYTDKLIF.

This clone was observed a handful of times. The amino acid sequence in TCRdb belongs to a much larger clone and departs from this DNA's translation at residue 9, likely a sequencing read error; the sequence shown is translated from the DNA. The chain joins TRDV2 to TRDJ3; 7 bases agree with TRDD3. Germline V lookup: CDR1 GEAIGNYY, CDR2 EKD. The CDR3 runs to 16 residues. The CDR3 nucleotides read TGTGCCTGTGACTGGGGGAGCTCCTGTGACACCCGACAGATGTTTTTC. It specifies CACDWGSSCDTRQMFF.

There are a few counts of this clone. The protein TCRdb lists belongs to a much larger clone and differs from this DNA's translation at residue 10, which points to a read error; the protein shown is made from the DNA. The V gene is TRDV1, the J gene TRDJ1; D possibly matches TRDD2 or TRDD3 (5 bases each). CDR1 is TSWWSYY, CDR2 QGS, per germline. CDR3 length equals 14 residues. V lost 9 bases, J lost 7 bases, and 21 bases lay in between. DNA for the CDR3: TGTGCTCTGATTCCTCCCCCCGATACCAGTAAACTCATCTTT. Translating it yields CALIPPPDTSKLIF.

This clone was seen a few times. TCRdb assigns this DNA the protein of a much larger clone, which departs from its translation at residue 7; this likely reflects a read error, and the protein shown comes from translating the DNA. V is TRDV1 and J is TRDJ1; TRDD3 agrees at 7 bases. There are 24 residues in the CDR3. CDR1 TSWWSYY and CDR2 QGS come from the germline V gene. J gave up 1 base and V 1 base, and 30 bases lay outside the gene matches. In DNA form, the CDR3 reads TGTGCTCTTGGGGAACCCACCTTGTTTCACTGGGGTCGGTCAAGACCTTATGTCACCGATAAACTCATCTTT. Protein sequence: CALGEPTLFHWGRSRPYVTDKLIF.

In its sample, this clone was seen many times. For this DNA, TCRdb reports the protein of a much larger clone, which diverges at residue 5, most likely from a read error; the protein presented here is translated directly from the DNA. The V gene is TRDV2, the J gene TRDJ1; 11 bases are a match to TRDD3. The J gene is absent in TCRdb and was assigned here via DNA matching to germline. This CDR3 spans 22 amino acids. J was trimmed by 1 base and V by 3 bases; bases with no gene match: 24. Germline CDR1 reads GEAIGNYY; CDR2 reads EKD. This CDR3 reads CACDVGGSYNQLGDKTTDKLIF. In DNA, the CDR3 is TGTGCCTGTGACGTTGGGGGCTCCTACAATCAACTGGGGGATAAGACCACCGATAAACTCATCTTT.

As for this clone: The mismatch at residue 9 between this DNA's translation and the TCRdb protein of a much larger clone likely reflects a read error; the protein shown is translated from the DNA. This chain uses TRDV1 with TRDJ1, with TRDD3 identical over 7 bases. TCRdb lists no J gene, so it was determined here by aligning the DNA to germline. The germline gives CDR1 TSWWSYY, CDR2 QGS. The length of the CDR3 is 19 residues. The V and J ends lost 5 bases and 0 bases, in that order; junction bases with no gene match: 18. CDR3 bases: TGTGCTCTTGGGTGCCTGCCTTCTGGCTGGGGGGTATACACCGATAAACTCATCTTT. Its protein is CALGCLPSGWGVYTDKLIF.

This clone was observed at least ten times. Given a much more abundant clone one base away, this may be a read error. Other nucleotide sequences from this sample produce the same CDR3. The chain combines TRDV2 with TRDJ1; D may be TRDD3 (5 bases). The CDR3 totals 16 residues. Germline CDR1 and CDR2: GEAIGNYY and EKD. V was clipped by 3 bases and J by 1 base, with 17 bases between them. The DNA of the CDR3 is TGTGCCTGTGACCCTCTGGGAGAGGGGAGCACCGATAAACTCATCTTT. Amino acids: CACDPLGEGSTDKLIF.

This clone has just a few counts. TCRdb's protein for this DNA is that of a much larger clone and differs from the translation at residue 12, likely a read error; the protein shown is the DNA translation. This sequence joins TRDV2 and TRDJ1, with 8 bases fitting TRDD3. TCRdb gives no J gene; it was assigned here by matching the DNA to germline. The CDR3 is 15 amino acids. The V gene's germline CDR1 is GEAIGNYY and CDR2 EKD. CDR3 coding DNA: TGTGCCTGTGACGGGGCTGGGGGACACACCGATGAACTCATCTTT. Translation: CACDGAGGHTDELIF.

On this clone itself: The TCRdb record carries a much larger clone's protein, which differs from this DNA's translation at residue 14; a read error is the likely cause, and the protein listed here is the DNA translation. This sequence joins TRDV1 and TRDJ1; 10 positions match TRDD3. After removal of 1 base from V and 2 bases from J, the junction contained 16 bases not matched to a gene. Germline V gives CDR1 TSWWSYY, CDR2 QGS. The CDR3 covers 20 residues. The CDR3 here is CALGEPFLLTGGLRTDKLIF. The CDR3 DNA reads TGTGCTCTTGGGGAACCCTTCTTGTTAACTGGGGGATTACGGACCGATAAACTCATCTTT.

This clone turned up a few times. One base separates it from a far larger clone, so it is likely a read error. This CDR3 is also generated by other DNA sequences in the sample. The chain's CDR3 is CACTGGYAGDTDKLIF. The CDR3 nucleotides read TGTGCCTGTACTGGGGGGTACGCTGGGGACACCGATAAACTCATCTTT. The chain employs TRDV2 and TRDJ1; TRDD3 matches 8 bases. No J gene is reported in TCRdb; it was inferred here by comparing the DNA with germline. The CDR3 is 16 residues long. Germline values: CDR1 GEAIGNYY, CDR2 EKD. The V and J ends lost 6 bases and 0 bases, in that order; junction bases with no gene match: 11.

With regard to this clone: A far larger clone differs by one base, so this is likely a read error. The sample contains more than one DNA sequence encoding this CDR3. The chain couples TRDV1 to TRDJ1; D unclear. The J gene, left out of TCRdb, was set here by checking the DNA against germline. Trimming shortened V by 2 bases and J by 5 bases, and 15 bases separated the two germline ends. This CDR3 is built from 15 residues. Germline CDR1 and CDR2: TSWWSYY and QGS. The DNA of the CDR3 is TGTGCTCTTGGGGAAATAGCGAGGCCCACTGATAAACTCATCTTT. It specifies CALGEIARPTDKLIF.

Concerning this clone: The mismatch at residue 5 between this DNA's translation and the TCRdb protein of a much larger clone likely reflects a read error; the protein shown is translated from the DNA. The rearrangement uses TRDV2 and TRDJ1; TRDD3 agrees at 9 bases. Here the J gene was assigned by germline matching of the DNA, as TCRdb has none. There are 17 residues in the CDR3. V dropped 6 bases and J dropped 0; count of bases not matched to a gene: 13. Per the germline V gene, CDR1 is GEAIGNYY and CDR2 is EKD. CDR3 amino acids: CACNHLGDQGYTDKLIF. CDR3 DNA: TGTGCCTGTAACCATCTGGGGGATCAAGGGTACACCGATAAACTCATCTTT.

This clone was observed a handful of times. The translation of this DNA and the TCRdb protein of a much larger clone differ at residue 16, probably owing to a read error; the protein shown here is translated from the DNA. CDR3 in DNA: TGTGCCTTTGATCAAGGATTCCTACGTGTTGGGGGAGATAAACTCACCTTT. Translating it yields CAFDQGFLRVGGDKLTF. This chain joins TRDV3 and TRDJ1; either TRDD2 or TRDD3 may fit D (7 bases each). Germline V gene lookup returns CDR1 TVYSNPD and CDR2 GDNSRS (reference sequence). This CDR3 spans 17 amino acids. The variable domain in full, completed from reference TRDV3 and TRDJ1, reads CDKVTQSSPDQTVASGSEVVLLCTYDTVYSNPDLFWYRIRPDYSFQFVFYGDNSRSEGADFTQGRFSVKHILTQKAFHLVISPVRTEDSATYYCAFDQGFLRVGGDKLTFGKGTRVTVEP.

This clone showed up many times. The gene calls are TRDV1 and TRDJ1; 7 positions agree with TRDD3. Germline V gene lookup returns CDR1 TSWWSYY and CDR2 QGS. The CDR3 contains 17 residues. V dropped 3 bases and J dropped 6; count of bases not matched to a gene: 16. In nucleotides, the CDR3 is TGTGCTCTTGGGGATGCCCGACTGGGGATCCATACCCATAAACTCATCTTT. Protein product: CALGDARLGIHTHKLIF.

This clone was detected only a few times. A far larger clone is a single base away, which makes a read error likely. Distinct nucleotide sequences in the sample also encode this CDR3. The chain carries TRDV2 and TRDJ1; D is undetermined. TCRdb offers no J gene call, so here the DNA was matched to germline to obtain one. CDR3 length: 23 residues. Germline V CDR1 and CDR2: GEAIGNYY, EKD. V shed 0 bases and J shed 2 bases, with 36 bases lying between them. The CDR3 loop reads CACDTGKPVGPPTAPHNTDKLIF. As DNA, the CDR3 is TGTGCCTGTGACACCGGTAAGCCGGTTGGACCTCCGACAGCACCACACAATACCGATAAACTCATCTTT.

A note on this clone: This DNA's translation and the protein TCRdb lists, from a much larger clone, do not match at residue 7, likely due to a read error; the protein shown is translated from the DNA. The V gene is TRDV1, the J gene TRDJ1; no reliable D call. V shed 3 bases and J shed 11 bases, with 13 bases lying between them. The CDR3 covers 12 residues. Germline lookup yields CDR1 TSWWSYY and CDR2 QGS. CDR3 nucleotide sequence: TGTGCTCTTGGGGAGACCAAGAGTAGGCTCATCTTT. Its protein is CALGETKSRLIF.

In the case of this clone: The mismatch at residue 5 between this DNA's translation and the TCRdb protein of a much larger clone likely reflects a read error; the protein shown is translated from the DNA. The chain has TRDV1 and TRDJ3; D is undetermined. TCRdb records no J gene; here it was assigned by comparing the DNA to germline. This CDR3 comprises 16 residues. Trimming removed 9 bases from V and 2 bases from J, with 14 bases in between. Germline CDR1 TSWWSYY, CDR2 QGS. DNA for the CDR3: TGTGCTCTAAACCCACGGCACACCTGGGACACCCGACAGATGTTTTTC. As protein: CALNPRHTWDTRQMFF.

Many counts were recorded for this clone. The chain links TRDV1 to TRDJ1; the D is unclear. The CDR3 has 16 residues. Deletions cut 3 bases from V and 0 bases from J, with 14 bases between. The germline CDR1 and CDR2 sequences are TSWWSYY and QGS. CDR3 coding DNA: TGTGCTCTTGGGGACCATTCCCCATCCTACACCGATAAACTCATCTTT. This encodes CALGDHSPSYTDKLIF.